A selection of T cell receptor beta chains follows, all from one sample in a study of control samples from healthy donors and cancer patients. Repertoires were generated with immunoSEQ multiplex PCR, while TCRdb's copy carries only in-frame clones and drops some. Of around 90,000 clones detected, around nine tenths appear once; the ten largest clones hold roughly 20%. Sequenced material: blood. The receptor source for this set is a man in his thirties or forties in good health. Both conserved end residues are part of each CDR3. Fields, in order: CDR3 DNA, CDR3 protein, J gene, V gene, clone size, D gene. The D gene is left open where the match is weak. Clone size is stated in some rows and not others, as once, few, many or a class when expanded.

cdr3_nt: TGTGCCAGCAGTCGGACGGACAGGGGATCATTGTCTGGAAACACCATATATTTT; cdr3_aa: CASSRTDRGSLSGNTIYF; j_call: TRBJ1-3; v_call: TRBV6-6; clone_size: -; d_call: TRBD1
cdr3_nt: TGCGCCAGCAGCCAGCCAGGGAGCGATACGCAGTATTTT; cdr3_aa: CASSQPGSDTQYF; j_call: TRBJ2-3; v_call: TRBV4-1; clone_size: -; d_call: -
cdr3_nt: TGCGCCAGCAGCTTGGGGTCCGGGATTGGAAACACCATATATTTT; cdr3_aa: CASSLGSGIGNTIYF; j_call: TRBJ1-3; v_call: TRBV5-1; clone_size: once; d_call: -
cdr3_nt: TGTGCCACCAGTGACCCTTCCGGGGGCCCTTATCAGCCCCAGCATTTT; cdr3_aa: CATSDPSGGPYQPQHF; j_call: TRBJ1-5; v_call: TRBV24-1; clone_size: -; d_call: -
cdr3_nt: TGTGCCAGCAGTGGATCCGGCACCGGGGAGCTGTTTTTT; cdr3_aa: CASSGSGTGELFF; j_call: TRBJ2-2; v_call: TRBV2; clone_size: -; d_call: -
cdr3_nt: TGTGCCAGTAGTATGATGACAGGGGGCAACCAGCCCCAGCATTTT; cdr3_aa: CASSMMTGGNQPQHF; j_call: TRBJ1-5; v_call: TRBV19; clone_size: -; d_call: TRBD1
cdr3_nt: TGTGCCAGCAGTTTCCGCGGGGAAAACACTGAAGCTTTCTTT; cdr3_aa: CASSFRGENTEAFF; j_call: TRBJ1-1; v_call: TRBV6-5; clone_size: -; d_call: -
cdr3_nt: TGCGCCAGCAGCTTGGCTAGAAGCAATGAGCAGTTCTTC; cdr3_aa: CASSLARSNEQFF; j_call: TRBJ2-1; v_call: TRBV5-1; clone_size: once; d_call: -
cdr3_nt: TGTGCCAGCAGGGAATTCGGACAGGGCGGAAATTCACCCCTCCACTTT; cdr3_aa: CASREFGQGGNSPLHF; j_call: TRBJ1-6; v_call: TRBV6-4; clone_size: -; d_call: TRBD1
cdr3_nt: TGCGCCAGCAGCTTGGGGTCCGGGGAGTACTACAATGAGCAGTTCTTC; cdr3_aa: CASSLGSGEYYNEQFF; j_call: TRBJ2-1; v_call: TRBV5-1; clone_size: -; d_call: -
cdr3_nt: TGCGCCAGCAGTCCACATACTAGCGGGGTGGAGACCCAGTACTTC; cdr3_aa: CASSPHTSGVETQYF; j_call: TRBJ2-5; v_call: TRBV23-1; clone_size: -; d_call: TRBD2
cdr3_nt: TGTGCCACCAGGGAAGGGGGCCGGGGCACAGATACGCAGTATTTT; cdr3_aa: CATREGGRGTDTQYF; j_call: TRBJ2-3; v_call: TRBV24-1; clone_size: -; d_call: TRBD1
cdr3_nt: TGTGCCAGCAGCGGAGGTTCGGGACAGGGAAAAGATACGCAGTATTTT; cdr3_aa: CASSGGSGQGKDTQYF; j_call: TRBJ2-3; v_call: TRBV5-4; clone_size: -; d_call: TRBD1
cdr3_nt: TGCGCCAGCAGCCAAGATGGGGGGGGCGTCCACAATGAGCAGTTCTTC; cdr3_aa: CASSQDGGGVHNEQFF; j_call: TRBJ2-1; v_call: TRBV4-1; clone_size: -; d_call: -
cdr3_nt: TGTGCCACCAGTGATCCAACAGGGGAGAGGAATGAGCAGTTCTTC; cdr3_aa: CATSDPTGERNEQFF; j_call: TRBJ2-1; v_call: TRBV24-1; clone_size: -; d_call: TRBD1
cdr3_nt: TGTGCCAGCAGCGGGACTAGCGGGGGCACCACAGATACGCAGTATTTT; cdr3_aa: CASSGTSGGTTDTQYF; j_call: TRBJ2-3; v_call: TRBV9; clone_size: -; d_call: TRBD2
cdr3_nt: TGTGCCAGCAGTAAGGGGGACGGAACCTACAATGAGCAGTTCTTC; cdr3_aa: CASSKGDGTYNEQFF; j_call: TRBJ2-1; v_call: TRBV27; clone_size: -; d_call: -
cdr3_nt: TGTGCCAGCAGTGAAGGGATACAGGGGGCGGCTTTCTTT; cdr3_aa: CASSEGIQGAAFF; j_call: TRBJ1-1; v_call: TRBV25-1; clone_size: -; d_call: TRBD1
cdr3_nt: TGTGCCAGCAGCCAAGATAGACAGGGGAGAAACACCATATATTTT; cdr3_aa: CASSQDRQGRNTIYF; j_call: TRBJ1-3; v_call: TRBV4-2; clone_size: once; d_call: TRBD1
cdr3_nt: TGTGCCAGCTCACCGGAAAGGAGCACTGAAGCTTTCTTT; cdr3_aa: CASSPERSTEAFF; j_call: TRBJ1-1; v_call: TRBV18; clone_size: once; d_call: -
cdr3_nt: TGTGCCAGTAGTTCCCTCGGGACTGGGGACGAGACCCAGTACTTC; cdr3_aa: CASSSLGTGDETQYF; j_call: TRBJ2-5; v_call: TRBV19; clone_size: -; d_call: -
cdr3_nt: TGTGCCAGCAGTCCGGACCTGGACAGGTACAATGAGCAGTTCTTC; cdr3_aa: CASSPDLDRYNEQFF; j_call: TRBJ2-1; v_call: TRBV27; clone_size: once; d_call: TRBD1
cdr3_nt: TGTGCCAGCAGCCAGGGGTGGGGGGTTAACTATGGCTACACCTTC; cdr3_aa: CASSQGWGVNYGYTF; j_call: TRBJ1-2; v_call: TRBV4-2; clone_size: -; d_call: -
cdr3_nt: TGTGCCAGCAGCGAAAGAACCGGGACTACTCACAATGAGCAGTTCTTC; cdr3_aa: CASSERTGTTHNEQFF; j_call: TRBJ2-1; v_call: TRBV11-2; clone_size: -; d_call: TRBD2
cdr3_nt: TGCGCCAGCAGTGAGTCCTTAGCCCAAGATACGCAGTATTTT; cdr3_aa: CASSESLAQDTQYF; j_call: TRBJ2-3; v_call: TRBV10-1; clone_size: -; d_call: -
cdr3_nt: TGTGCCAGCAAGGGACAGGATAACAATGAGCAGTTCTTC; cdr3_aa: CASKGQDNNEQFF; j_call: TRBJ2-1; v_call: TRBV6-4; clone_size: -; d_call: TRBD1
cdr3_nt: TGTGCCACCAGCATGACAGGGAATCAGCCCCAGCATTTT; cdr3_aa: CATSMTGNQPQHF; j_call: TRBJ1-5; v_call: TRBV15; clone_size: -; d_call: TRBD1
cdr3_nt: TGCGCCAGCAGGGAAATTCAGGGGGTCAGTACTGAAGCTTTCTTT; cdr3_aa: CASREIQGVSTEAFF; j_call: TRBJ1-1; v_call: TRBV4-1; clone_size: -; d_call: TRBD1
cdr3_nt: TGTGCCAGCAGTTCAGGGAAGCGAAACACCATATATTTT; cdr3_aa: CASSSGKRNTIYF; j_call: TRBJ1-3; v_call: TRBV2; clone_size: once; d_call: -
cdr3_nt: TGTGCCAGCTCACAAGGGGCCGATCAGCCCCAGCATTTT; cdr3_aa: CASSQGADQPQHF; j_call: TRBJ1-5; v_call: TRBV18; clone_size: -; d_call: -
cdr3_nt: TGCGCCGTCTCCTTAGGGGCCCCCGGGAATGAGCAGTTCTTC; cdr3_aa: CAVSLGAPGNEQFF; j_call: TRBJ2-1; v_call: TRBV4-1; clone_size: -; d_call: -
cdr3_nt: TGTGCCAGCGGTATTACAAGCTCCTACGAGCAGTACTTC; cdr3_aa: CASGITSSYEQYF; j_call: TRBJ2-7; v_call: TRBV27; clone_size: -; d_call: -
cdr3_nt: TGTGCCAGCAGCGGTCGGGGACGTTTGAGGGGGACCTACGAGCAGTACTTC; cdr3_aa: CASSGRGRLRGTYEQYF; j_call: TRBJ2-7; v_call: TRBV3-1/TRBV3-2; clone_size: -; d_call: -
cdr3_nt: TGTGCCAGCAGCAACCCCGAGACCGGGACTTCCTTTAATGAGCAGTTCTTC; cdr3_aa: CASSNPETGTSFNEQFF; j_call: TRBJ2-1; v_call: TRBV7-6; clone_size: -; d_call: -
cdr3_nt: TGCGCCAGCAGCTTTGGCGGATACACCGGGGAGCTGTTTTTT; cdr3_aa: CASSFGGYTGELFF; j_call: TRBJ2-2; v_call: TRBV5-1; clone_size: -; d_call: -
cdr3_nt: TGTGCCAGCAGCCAAGACGACAGGGCCCGCTATGGCTACACCTTC; cdr3_aa: CASSQDDRARYGYTF; j_call: TRBJ1-2; v_call: TRBV4-2; clone_size: -; d_call: TRBD1
cdr3_nt: TGTGCCAGCAGCATCCCCACCCAGGGGAACTATGGCTACACCTTC; cdr3_aa: CASSIPTQGNYGYTF; j_call: TRBJ1-2; v_call: TRBV5-6; clone_size: -; d_call: -
cdr3_nt: TGTGCCAGCAGCCAAACGGGCCCCCGGGGTGAGCAGTTCTTC; cdr3_aa: CASSQTGPRGEQFF; j_call: TRBJ2-1; v_call: TRBV7-2; clone_size: -; d_call: -
cdr3_nt: TGTGCCAGCTCACCGGGGAGGCTTGAAGCTTTCTTT; cdr3_aa: CASSPGRLEAFF; j_call: TRBJ1-1; v_call: TRBV18; clone_size: -; d_call: -
cdr3_nt: TGCGCCAGCAGCCTAGGACAGGGGGGAAACACCATATATTTT; cdr3_aa: CASSLGQGGNTIYF; j_call: TRBJ1-3; v_call: TRBV4-1; clone_size: few; d_call: TRBD1
cdr3_nt: TGTGCCAGCAGTTTATTGCGCTTTGGCGGTACCTACAATGAGCAGTTCTTC; cdr3_aa: CASSLLRFGGTYNEQFF; j_call: TRBJ2-1; v_call: TRBV27; clone_size: -; d_call: -
cdr3_nt: TGTGCCAGTAGTATAGCGGGGGGCCCCTACAATGAGCAGTTCTTC; cdr3_aa: CASSIAGGPYNEQFF; j_call: TRBJ2-1; v_call: TRBV19; clone_size: -; d_call: -
cdr3_nt: TGTGCCAGCAGCTTCATAGCGGGGGGAAGGGAGACCCAGTACTTC; cdr3_aa: CASSFIAGGRETQYF; j_call: TRBJ2-5; v_call: TRBV5-4; clone_size: -; d_call: TRBD2
cdr3_nt: TGTGCCAGCAGTTTACGGGGGGCGCAGGGCACTGAAGCTTTCTTT; cdr3_aa: CASSLRGAQGTEAFF; j_call: TRBJ1-1; v_call: TRBV27; clone_size: few; d_call: -
cdr3_nt: TGCGCCAGCAGCTTGGGGCAGGGAACCGGCTACACCTTC; cdr3_aa: CASSLGQGTGYTF; j_call: TRBJ1-2; v_call: TRBV5-1; clone_size: once; d_call: -
cdr3_nt: TGTGCCAGCTCACCAGCAGCGGGGGGAGCGCCTGGGGAGCTGTTTTTT; cdr3_aa: CASSPAAGGAPGELFF; j_call: TRBJ2-2; v_call: TRBV18; clone_size: -; d_call: TRBD2
cdr3_nt: TGTGCCACCAGTGATTCAGACCGAAGCTATGGCTACACCTTC; cdr3_aa: CATSDSDRSYGYTF; j_call: TRBJ1-2; v_call: TRBV24-1; clone_size: -; d_call: -
cdr3_nt: TGTGCCAGCGGACAGGGGGTCTCCATCACCGGGGAGCTGTTTTTT; cdr3_aa: CASGQGVSITGELFF; j_call: TRBJ2-2; v_call: TRBV5-4; clone_size: -; d_call: TRBD1
cdr3_nt: TGTGCCAGCAGTTTATCTCCTTCTATTGAAGCTTTCTTT; cdr3_aa: CASSLSPSIEAFF; j_call: TRBJ1-1; v_call: TRBV27; clone_size: -; d_call: -
cdr3_nt: TGTGCTAGTGGACCCCGGGGGGCCGCAGATACGCAGTATTTT; cdr3_aa: CASGPRGAADTQYF; j_call: TRBJ2-3; v_call: TRBV12-5; clone_size: -; d_call: -
cdr3_nt: TGCAGCGTTGAAGATCCAGCGGCGAACACCGGGGAGCTGTTTTTT; cdr3_aa: CSVEDPAANTGELFF; j_call: TRBJ2-2; v_call: TRBV29-1; clone_size: -; d_call: -
cdr3_nt: TGCGCCAGCAGCCCAACCACGGGACTAGCGGGGGGAACTAGCACAGATACGCAGTATTTT; cdr3_aa: CASSPTTGLAGGTSTDTQYF; j_call: TRBJ2-3; v_call: TRBV5-1; clone_size: -; d_call: TRBD2
cdr3_nt: TGTGCCAGCACCGAAAAGGGCCAGATCTCTGGAAACACCATATATTTT; cdr3_aa: CASTEKGQISGNTIYF; j_call: TRBJ1-3; v_call: TRBV6-6; clone_size: -; d_call: -
cdr3_nt: TGTGCCAGCAGCTTTGCGGGGGGGCTTTCCAATGAGCAGTTCTTC; cdr3_aa: CASSFAGGLSNEQFF; j_call: TRBJ2-1; v_call: TRBV5-5; clone_size: -; d_call: TRBD2
cdr3_nt: TGTGCCATCAGCCCCGACAGGCTTAAAGAGACCCAGTACTTC; cdr3_aa: CAISPDRLKETQYF; j_call: TRBJ2-5; v_call: TRBV10-3; clone_size: once; d_call: -
cdr3_nt: TGCGCCAGCAGCTTCGCTAGCGGGGGCCAAGAGACCCAGTACTTC; cdr3_aa: CASSFASGGQETQYF; j_call: TRBJ2-5; v_call: TRBV5-1; clone_size: -; d_call: TRBD2
cdr3_nt: TGTGCTAGCAGCTCTGGACAGCCCGGTTCACCCCTCCACTTT; cdr3_aa: CASSSGQPGSPLHF; j_call: TRBJ1-6; v_call: TRBV7-7; clone_size: few; d_call: -